This T cell receptor beta chain was identified during a study of T-cell reconstitution after alpha-beta-depleted transplantation in children. Overall study results and limits: About two months after transplant, alpha-beta T cells reportedly came from several hundred expanded graft clones.

Unique molecular identifiers were incorporated when the TCRbeta library was constructed. TCRdb used MiXCR to reprocess the PCR reads, holding one entry per CDR3 protein. The sample shows some 120,000 distinct CDR3 sequences, around a tenth of them seen only once. This clonotype has only a few counts. Its specificity is not known. The CDR3 has 15 amino acids. CDR1 LGHNA and CDR2 YSLEER come from the germline V gene. Trimming removed 1 base at V and 9 bases at J, with 13 bases between. The rearrangement links TRBV4-3 to TRBJ1-6; D unresolved. The source of this sequence is a girl less than two years old who had a stem cell transplant for combined immunodeficiency, so the T cells may come from the graft donor. The material was PBMCs, mostly from graft donor cells, obtained 180 days after TCRalphabeta/CD19-depleted stem cell transplant. The CDR3 sequence: CASSQGRQDASPLHF. DNA of the CDR3: TGCGCCAGCAGCCAAGGGCGGCAGGATGCTTCACCCCTCCACTTT.